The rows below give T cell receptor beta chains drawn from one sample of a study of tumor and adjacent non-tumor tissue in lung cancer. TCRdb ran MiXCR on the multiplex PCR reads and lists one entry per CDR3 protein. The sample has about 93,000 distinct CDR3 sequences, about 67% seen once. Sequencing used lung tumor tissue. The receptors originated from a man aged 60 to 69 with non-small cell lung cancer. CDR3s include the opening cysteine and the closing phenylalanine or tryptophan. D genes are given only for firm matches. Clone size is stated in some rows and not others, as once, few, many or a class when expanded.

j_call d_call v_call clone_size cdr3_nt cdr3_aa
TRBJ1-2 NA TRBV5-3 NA TGTGCCATAAGCCCGCGGACGGTTCACTATGGCTACACCTTC CAISPRTVHYGYTF
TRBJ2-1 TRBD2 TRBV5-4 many TGTGCCAGCAGCCAAACGCGGGGGGCTGAGCAGTTCTTC CASSQTRGAEQFF
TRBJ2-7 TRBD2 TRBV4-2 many TGTGCCAGCAGCCAAGATAGAGGGCTAGCGGGCTTCTCCTACGAGCAGTACTTC CASSQDRGLAGFSYEQYF
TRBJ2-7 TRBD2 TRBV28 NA TGTGCCAGCAACGTAGCGGGTGAGCAGTACTTC CASNVAGEQYF
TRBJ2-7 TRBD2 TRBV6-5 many TGTGCCAGCAGTTACGGGGTAGCGGGGGCCTACGAGCAGTACTTC CASSYGVAGAYEQYF
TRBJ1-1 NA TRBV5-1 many TGCGCCAGCAGCTTCGACGCTAATGAAGCTTTCTTT CASSFDANEAFF
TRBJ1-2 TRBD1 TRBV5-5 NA TGTGCCAGCGGCCGACAGGGGGGAAATGGCTACACCTTC CASGRQGGNGYTF
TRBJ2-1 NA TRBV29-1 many TGCAGCGTTGAAGCCCGGAATGAGCAGTTCTTC CSVEARNEQFF
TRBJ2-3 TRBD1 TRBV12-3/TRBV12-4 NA TGTGCCAGCATCCTCGGGACAGGGGGTACAGAAACGCAGTATTTT CASILGTGGTETQYF
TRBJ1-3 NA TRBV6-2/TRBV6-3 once TGTGCCAGAAGTGTTGTACAGGGCAGTGGAAACACCATATATTTT CARSVVQGSGNTIYF
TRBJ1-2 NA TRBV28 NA TGTGCCAGCAGCTTCGTAGGGCTCAAGTATGGCTACACCTTC CASSFVGLKYGYTF
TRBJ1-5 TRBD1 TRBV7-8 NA TGTGCTAGCAGCGCACGGACAGGGAACAATCAGCCCCAGCATTTT CASSARTGNNQPQHF
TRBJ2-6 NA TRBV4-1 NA TGCGCCTGCAGCCTGGCGGGGTCAGACTCTGCTGCCAACGTCCTGACTTTC CACSLAGSDSAANVLTF
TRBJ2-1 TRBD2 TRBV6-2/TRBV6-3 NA TGTGCCAGCAGTACCACTAGCGGGAGTGCCCATGAGCAGTTCTTC CASSTTSGSAHEQFF
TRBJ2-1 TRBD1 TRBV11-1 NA TGTGCCAGCAGCTTACATCCGGGACAGGGTACGGTAAATGTGAAGTTATTC CASSLHPGQGTVNVKLF
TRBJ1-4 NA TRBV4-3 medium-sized TGCGCCAGCAGCCAAGATTCAGGCGGGACTGAAAAACTGTTTTTT CASSQDSGGTEKLFF
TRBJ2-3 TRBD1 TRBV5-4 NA TGTGCCAGCAGACCGGACAGGGTAACTAGCATAGATAGGCAGTATTTT CASRPDRVTSIDRQYF
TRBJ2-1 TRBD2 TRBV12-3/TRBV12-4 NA TGTGCCAGCGGACTAGCGGGAGGGCGGCGATGCAATGAGCCGTTCTTC CASGLAGGRRCNEPFF
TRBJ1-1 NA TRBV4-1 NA TGCGCCGGCAGCCAAGCTAGCGACATTGAAGCTTTCTTT CAGSQASDIEAFF
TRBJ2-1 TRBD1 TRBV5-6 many TGTGCCAGCAGCCATAACAGGGGGAACAATGAGCAGTTCTTC CASSHNRGNNEQFF
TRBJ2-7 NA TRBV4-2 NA TGTGCCAGCAGCCAAGATGCTAACGGGGGCTCCTACGAGCAGTACTTC CASSQDANGGSYEQYF
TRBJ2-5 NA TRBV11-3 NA TGTGCCGGCAGTCCGCTCCAAGAGACCCAGTACTTC CAGSPLQETQYF
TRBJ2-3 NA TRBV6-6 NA TGTGCTAGCAGTCCCACCCTTAAACGAGATGCGCAGTATTTT CASSPTLKRDAQYF
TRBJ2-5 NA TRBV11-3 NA TGTGCCAGCAGCTTAGAGAGCGGTATAGTCGAAGAGACCCGGTACTTC CASSLESGIVEETRYF
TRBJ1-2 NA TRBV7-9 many TGTGCCAGCAGTTTACAAACCCCCCTACAGGACAATACTAACTATGGCTACACCTTC CASSLQTPLQDNTNYGYTF